This TCR beta chain was retrieved from a study of cytomegalovirus exposure and HLA in healthy donors. PCR used 60 Vbeta primers and 13 Jbeta primers. Produced via immunoSEQ multiplex PCR; TCRdb's table is partial and in-frame only. The sample has about 110,000 clones, 65% to 80% seen once. The origin of this receptor is a woman between 45 and 65 years old in good health and CMV-seropositive. Sequences were obtained from PBMCs.

CDR3 coding DNA: TGTGCCATCAGTGGGGCCGTCGGAATAGCCAAAAACATTCAGTACTTC. Translation: CAISGAVGIAKNIQYF. The chain uses TRBV10-3 and TRBJ2-4; no definite D call. The CDR3 runs to 16 residues. V lost 4 bases and J 0 bases, leaving 13 bases between the germline ends. The V gene's germline CDR1 is ENHRY and CDR2 SYGVKD.